This TCR beta chain stems from a study of blood T cells in healthy people across ages. Study results and caveats: There was a strong correlation between TCR beta diversity and naive T cell percentage.

This clonotype was found a few times. The antigen is unknown. Primers used in a second PCR of about 7 to 11 cycles were a sample-barcoded 5' primer and a J-beta primer mix. TCRdb re-called the 5' RACE reads with MiXCR, one entry per CDR3 protein. The sample has under 1 million distinct CDR3 sequences; under 55% are singletons. The receptor was derived from a man in his fifties or sixties in good health. Sequencing was carried out using blood.

CDR3 nucleotide sequence: TGTGCCAGCAGCCAGACAGACACCGGGGAGCTGTTTTTT. It yields the protein CASSQTDTGELFF. The V gene is TRBV2, the J gene TRBJ2-2; D is perhaps TRBD1 (5 bases). V was clipped by 6 bases and J by 3 bases, with 8 bases between them. Germline CDR1 SNHLY, CDR2 FYNNEI. This CDR3 spans 13 amino acids.